This passage covers 4 T cell receptor beta chains from one sample sequenced in a study of blood T cells in healthy people across ages (dated by TCRdb to the mid-2010s). Library preparation used 5' RACE. The instrument given in TCRdb is Illumina HiSeq 2500. The second PCR ran for about 7 to 11 cycles and used a J-beta primer mix along with a sample-barcoded 5' primer. Clones were called with MiXCR by TCRdb after fastp trimmed the public reads at Q25, and only in-frame beta chains were retained. CDR3 protein duplicates are merged, each entry listing the most common genes and DNA. The sample table contains over a million distinct CDR3 sequences; only one count was recorded for less than 45% of them. The ten most abundant clones make up just over 4% of the sample. Sequencing was performed on blood. The source of these receptors is a woman younger than 30 in good health.

The CDR3 nucleotides read TGTGCCAGCAGCTTCATACAGGGTTCCACCGGGGAGCTGTTTTTT. This gives the protein CASSFIQGSTGELFF. The rearrangement links TRBV11-2 to TRBJ2-2; D is perhaps TRBD1 (6 bases). The germline V gene encodes CDR1 SGHAT and CDR2 FQNNGV. The CDR3 is 15 amino acids. Trimming stripped 3 bases from V and 4 bases from J, with 12 bases between. The full variable domain, completed using reference TRBV11-2 and TRBJ2-2, is EAGVAQSPRYKIIEKRQSVAFWCNPISGHATLYWYQQILGQGPKLLIQFQNNGVVDDSQLPKDRFSAERLKGVDSTLKIQPAKLEDSAVYLCASSFIQGSTGELFFGEGSRLTVL.

V and J are TRBV25-1 and TRBJ1-1; 7 bases match TRBD1. Germline assignment: CDR1 MGHDK and CDR2 SYGVNS. After removal of 3 bases from V and 5 bases from J, the junction contained 9 bases not matched to a gene. The CDR3 is made up of 15 amino acids. The CDR3 is CASSEARGRRTEAFF. The CDR3 DNA reads TGTGCCAGCAGTGAGGCGAGGGGGCGTCGGACTGAAGCTTTCTTT.

This clonotype has only a few counts. The chain employs TRBV6-5 and TRBJ2-5; a weak D match, TRBD2 (5 bases). The CDR3 totals 14 residues. V shed 5 bases and J shed 11 bases, with 21 bases lying between them. Germline lookup yields CDR1 MNHEY and CDR2 SVGAGI. Written as DNA, the CDR3 is TGTGCCAGCAGTATTGCGGGCCCCTACAATGAGCAGTACTTC. It encodes CASSIAGPYNEQYF.

This clonotype was detected only a few times. The rearrangement joins TRBV7-9 to TRBJ2-4, with D unresolved. CDR3 length: 14 residues. Trimming took 4 bases from V and 8 from J, leaving 15 bases between them. The germline V gene has CDR1 SEHNR and CDR2 FQNEAQ (reference sequence). The chain's CDR3 is CASSSWSSGDIQYF. The DNA for the CDR3 is TGTGCCAGCAGCTCGTGGTCCAGTGGGGACATTCAGTACTTC.